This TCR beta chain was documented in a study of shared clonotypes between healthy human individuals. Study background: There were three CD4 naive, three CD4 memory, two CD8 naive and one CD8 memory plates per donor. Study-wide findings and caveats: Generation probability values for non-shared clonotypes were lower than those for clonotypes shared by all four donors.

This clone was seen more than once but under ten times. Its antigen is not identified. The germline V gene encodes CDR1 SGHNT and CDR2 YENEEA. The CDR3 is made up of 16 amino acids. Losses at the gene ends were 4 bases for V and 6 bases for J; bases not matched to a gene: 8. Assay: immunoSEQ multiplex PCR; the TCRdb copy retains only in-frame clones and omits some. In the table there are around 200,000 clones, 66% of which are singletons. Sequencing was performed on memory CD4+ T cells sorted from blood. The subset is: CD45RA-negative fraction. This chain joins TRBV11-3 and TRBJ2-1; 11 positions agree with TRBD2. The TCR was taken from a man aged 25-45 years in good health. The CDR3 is CASSSQTSGSPNEQFF. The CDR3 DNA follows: TGTGCCAGCAGCTCCCAAACTAGCGGGAGCCCCAATGAGCAGTTCTTC. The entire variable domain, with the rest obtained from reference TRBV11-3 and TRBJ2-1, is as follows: EAGVVQSPRYKIIEKKQPVAFWCNPISGHNTLYWYLQNLGQGPELLIRYENEEAVDDSQLPKDRFSAERLKGVDSTLKIQPAELGDSAVYLCASSSQTSGSPNEQFFGPGTRLTVL.